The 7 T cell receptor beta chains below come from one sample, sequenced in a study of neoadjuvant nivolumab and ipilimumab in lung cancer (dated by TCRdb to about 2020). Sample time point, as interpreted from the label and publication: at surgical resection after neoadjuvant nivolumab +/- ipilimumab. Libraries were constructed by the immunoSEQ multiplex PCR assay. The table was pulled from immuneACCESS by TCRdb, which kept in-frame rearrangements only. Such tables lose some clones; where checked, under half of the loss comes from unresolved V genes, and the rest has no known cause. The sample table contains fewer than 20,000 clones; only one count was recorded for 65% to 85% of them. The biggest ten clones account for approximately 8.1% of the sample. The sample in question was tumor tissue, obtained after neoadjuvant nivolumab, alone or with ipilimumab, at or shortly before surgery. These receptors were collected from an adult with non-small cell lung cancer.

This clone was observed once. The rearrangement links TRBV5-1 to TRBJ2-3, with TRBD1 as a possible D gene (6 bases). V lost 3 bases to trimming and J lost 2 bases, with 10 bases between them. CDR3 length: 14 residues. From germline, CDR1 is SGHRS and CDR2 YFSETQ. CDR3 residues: CASSWQGFTDTQYF. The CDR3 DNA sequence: TGCGCCAGCAGCTGGCAGGGGTTCACAGATACGCAGTATTTT.

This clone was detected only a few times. The CDR3 spells CASSTRQGQGTEAFF. The CDR3 DNA reads as TGTGCCAGCAGCACAAGACAGGGACAGGGCACTGAAGCTTTCTTT. This chain links TRBV7-2 with TRBJ1-1; 9 bases match TRBD1. V lost 5 bases, J lost 4 bases, and 8 bases stayed unmatched. The CDR3 is 15 amino acids. Looked up from germline, CDR1 is SGHTA and CDR2 is FQGNSA.

The CDR3 here is CASSFEGQGFSQTQYF. CDR3 coding DNA: TGTGCCAGCAGCTTTGAGGGACAGGGGTTTTCACAGACCCAGTACTTC. The chain joins TRBV5-6 to TRBJ2-5; 10 nucleotides align to TRBD1. V trimming: 2 bases; J trimming: 6 bases; junction bases outside the gene matches: 10. The CDR3 is made up of 16 amino acids. Per the germline V gene, CDR1 is SGHDT and CDR2 is YYEEEE. The variable domain in full, with the rest retrieved from reference TRBV5-6 and TRBJ2-5, is DAGVTQSPTHLIKTRGQQVTLRCSPKSGHDTVSWYQQALGQGPQFIFQYYEEEERQRGNFPDRFSGHQFPNYSSELNVNALLLGDSALYLCASSFEGQGFSQTQYFGPGTRLLVL.

The CDR3 DNA reads TGTGCCAGCTCAACTTACGATCCTGGGGCGGGGGGGCCTCATGAGCAGTTCTTC. Translation: CASSTYDPGAGGPHEQFF. This chain connects TRBV18 to TRBJ2-1; 9 bases fit TRBD2. In germline, CDR1 is KGHSH, CDR2 LQKENI. The V segment lost 5 bases and the J segment 8 bases; nucleotides outside the gene matches: 19. The CDR3 consists of 18 residues. The whole variable domain, remainder taken from reference TRBV18 and TRBJ2-1, is NAGVMQNPRHLVRRRGQEARLRCSPMKGHSHVYWYRQLPEEGLKFMVYLQKENIIDESGMPKERFSAEFPKEGPSILRIQQVVRGDSAAYFCASSTYDPGAGGPHEQFFGPGTRLTVL.

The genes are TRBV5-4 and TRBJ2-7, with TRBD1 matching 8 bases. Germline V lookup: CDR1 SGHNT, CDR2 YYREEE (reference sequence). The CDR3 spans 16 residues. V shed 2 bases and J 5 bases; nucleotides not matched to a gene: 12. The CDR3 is CASSFVGQGKGNEQYF. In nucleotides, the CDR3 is TGTGCCAGCAGCTTCGTTGGACAGGGTAAGGGGAACGAGCAGTACTTC.

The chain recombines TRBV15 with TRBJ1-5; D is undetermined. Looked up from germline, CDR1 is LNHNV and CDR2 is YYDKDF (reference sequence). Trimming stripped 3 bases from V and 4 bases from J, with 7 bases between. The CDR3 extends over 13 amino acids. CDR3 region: CATSRVGNQPQHF. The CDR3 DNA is TGTGCCACCAGCAGGGTCGGGAATCAGCCCCAGCATTTT.

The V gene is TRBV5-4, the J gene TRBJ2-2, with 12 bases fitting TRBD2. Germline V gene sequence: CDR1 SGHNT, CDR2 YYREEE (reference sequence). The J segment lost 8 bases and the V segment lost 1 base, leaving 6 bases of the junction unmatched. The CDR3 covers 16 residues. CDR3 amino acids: CASSLRLAGGQGELFF. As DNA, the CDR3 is TGTGCCAGCAGCTTGAGGCTAGCGGGGGGGCAAGGGGAGCTGTTTTTT.